The entry that follows covers one T cell receptor beta chain sequence. CDR1 is MNHEY, CDR2 SVGAGI, per germline. Losses at the gene ends were 7 bases for V and 4 bases for J; bases not matched to a gene: 4. The CDR3 is made up of 14 amino acids. PCR primers comprised 60 Vbeta and 13 Jbeta primers. Sequenced by immunoSEQ multiplex PCR; TCRdb stores in-frame clones only, minus some. This table holds 150,000 to 200,000 clones, roughly 80% found once. This sample is drawn from a study of cytomegalovirus exposure and HLA in healthy donors. This TCR derives from a man aged 45 to 65 in good health and CMV-seropositive. The V and J genes are TRBV6-5 and TRBJ1-5; TRBD1 aligns across 10 bases. Sample: PBMCs. The CDR3 spells CASKEGQGNQPQHF. The CDR3 nucleotides are TGTGCCAGCAAGGAGGGACAGGGGAATCAGCCCCAGCATTTT.